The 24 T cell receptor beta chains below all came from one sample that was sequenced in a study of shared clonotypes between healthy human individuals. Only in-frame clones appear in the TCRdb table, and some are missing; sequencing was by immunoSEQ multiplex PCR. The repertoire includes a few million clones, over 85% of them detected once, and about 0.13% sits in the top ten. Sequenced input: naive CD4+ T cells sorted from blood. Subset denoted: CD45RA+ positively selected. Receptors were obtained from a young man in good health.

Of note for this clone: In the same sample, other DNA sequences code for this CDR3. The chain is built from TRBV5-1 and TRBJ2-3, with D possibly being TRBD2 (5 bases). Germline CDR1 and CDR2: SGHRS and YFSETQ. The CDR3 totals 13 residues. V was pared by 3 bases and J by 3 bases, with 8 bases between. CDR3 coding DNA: TGCGCCAGCAGCTCCCCGGGGACAGATACGCAGTATTTT. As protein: CASSSPGTDTQYF.

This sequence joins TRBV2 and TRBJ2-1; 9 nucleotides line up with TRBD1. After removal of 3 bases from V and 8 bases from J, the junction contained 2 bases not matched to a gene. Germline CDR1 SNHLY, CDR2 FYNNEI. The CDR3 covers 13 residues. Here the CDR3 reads CASSEGQGHEQFF. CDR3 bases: TGTGCCAGCAGTGAGGGACAGGGCCATGAGCAGTTCTTC.

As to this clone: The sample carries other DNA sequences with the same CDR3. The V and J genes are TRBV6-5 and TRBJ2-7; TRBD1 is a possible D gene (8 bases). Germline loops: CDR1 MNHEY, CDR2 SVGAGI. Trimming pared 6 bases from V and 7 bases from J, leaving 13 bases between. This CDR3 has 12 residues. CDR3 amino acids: CASRQGGGEQYF. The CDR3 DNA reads TGTGCCAGCAGACAGGGGGGGGGAGAGCAGTACTTC.

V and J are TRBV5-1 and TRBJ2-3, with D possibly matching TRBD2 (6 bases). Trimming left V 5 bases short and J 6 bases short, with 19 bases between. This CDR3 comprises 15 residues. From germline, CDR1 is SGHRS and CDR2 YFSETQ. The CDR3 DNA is TGCGCCAGCAGTCTGGGGACTCGTCTCTGGGATACGCAGTATTTT. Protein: CASSLGTRLWDTQYF. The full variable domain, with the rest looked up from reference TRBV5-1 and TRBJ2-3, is KAGVTQTPRYLIKTRGQQVTLSCSPISGHRSVSWYQQTPGQGLQFLFEYFSETQRNKGNFPGRFSGRQFSNSRSEMNVSTLELGDSALYLCASSLGTRLWDTQYFGPGTRLTVL.

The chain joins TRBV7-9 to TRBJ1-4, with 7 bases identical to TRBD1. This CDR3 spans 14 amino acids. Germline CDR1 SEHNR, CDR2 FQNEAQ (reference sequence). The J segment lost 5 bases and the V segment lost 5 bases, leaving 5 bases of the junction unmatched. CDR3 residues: CASSPGQLNEKLFF. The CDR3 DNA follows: TGTGCCAGCAGCCCGGGACAGCTGAATGAAAAACTGTTTTTT.

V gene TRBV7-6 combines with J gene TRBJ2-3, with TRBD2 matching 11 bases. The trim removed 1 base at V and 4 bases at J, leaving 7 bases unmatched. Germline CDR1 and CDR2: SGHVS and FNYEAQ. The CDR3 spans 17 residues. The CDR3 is CASSLEASGRISDTQYF. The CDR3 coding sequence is TGTGCCAGCAGCTTAGAAGCTAGCGGGAGGATCTCAGATACGCAGTATTTT.

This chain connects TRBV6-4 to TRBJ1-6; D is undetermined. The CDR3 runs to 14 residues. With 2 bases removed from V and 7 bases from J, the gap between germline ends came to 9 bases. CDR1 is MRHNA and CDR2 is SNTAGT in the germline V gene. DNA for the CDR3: TGTGCCAGCAGTGACATGGCGGGCAATTCACCCCTCCACTTT. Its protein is CASSDMAGNSPLHF.

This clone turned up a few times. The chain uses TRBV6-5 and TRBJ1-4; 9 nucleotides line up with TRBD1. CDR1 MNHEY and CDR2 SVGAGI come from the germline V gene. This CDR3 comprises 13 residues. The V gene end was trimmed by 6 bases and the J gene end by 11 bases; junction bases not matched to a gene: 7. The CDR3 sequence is CASRSQGARKLFF. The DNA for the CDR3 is TGTGCCAGCAGATCACAGGGGGCCCGGAAACTGTTTTTT.

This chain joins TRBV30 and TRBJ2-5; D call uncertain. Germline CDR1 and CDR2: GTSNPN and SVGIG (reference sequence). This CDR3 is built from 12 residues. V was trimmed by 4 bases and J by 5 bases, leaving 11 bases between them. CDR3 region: CAWTRLGETQYF. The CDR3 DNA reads TGTGCCTGGACCCGACTTGGGGAGACCCAGTACTTC.

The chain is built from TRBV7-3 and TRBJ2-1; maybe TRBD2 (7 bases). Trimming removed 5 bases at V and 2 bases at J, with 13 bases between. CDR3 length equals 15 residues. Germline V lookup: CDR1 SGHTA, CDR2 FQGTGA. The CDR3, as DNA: TGTGCCAGCAGCCCCCGGGGGGCCACCTACAATGAGCAGTTCTTC. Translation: CASSPRGATYNEQFF.

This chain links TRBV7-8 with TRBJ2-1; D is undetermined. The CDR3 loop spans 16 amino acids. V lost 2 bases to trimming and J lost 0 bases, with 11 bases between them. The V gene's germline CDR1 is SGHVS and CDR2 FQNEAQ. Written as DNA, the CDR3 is TGTGCCAGCAGCTTATCGGGCTTCAGCTCCTACAATGAGCAGTTCTTC. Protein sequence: CASSLSGFSSYNEQFF. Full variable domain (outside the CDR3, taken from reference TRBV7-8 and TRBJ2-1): GAGVSQSPRYKVAKRGQDVALRCDPISGHVSLFWYQQALGQGPEFLTYFQNEAQLDKSGLPSDRFFAERPEGSVSTLKIQRTQQEDSAVYLCASSLSGFSSYNEQFFGPGTRLTVL.

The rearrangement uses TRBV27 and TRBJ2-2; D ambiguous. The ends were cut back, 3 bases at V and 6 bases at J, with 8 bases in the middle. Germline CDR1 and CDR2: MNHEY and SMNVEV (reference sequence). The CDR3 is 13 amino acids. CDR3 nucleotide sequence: TGTGCCAGCAGTTTTACAGTGTCCGGGGAGCTGTTTTTT. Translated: CASSFTVSGELFF.

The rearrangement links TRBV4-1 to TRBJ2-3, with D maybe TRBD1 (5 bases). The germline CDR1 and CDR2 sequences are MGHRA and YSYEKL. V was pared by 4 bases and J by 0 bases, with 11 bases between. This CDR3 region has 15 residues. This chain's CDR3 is CASSRTRVSTDTQYF. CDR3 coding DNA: TGCGCCAGCAGCCGGACCAGGGTTAGCACAGATACGCAGTATTTT.

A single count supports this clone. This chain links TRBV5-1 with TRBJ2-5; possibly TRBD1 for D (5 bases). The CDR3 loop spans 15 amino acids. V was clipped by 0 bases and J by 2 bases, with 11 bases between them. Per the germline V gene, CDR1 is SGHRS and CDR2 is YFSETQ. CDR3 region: CASSLARKGQETQYF. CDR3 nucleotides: TGCGCCAGCAGCTTGGCCAGGAAGGGGCAAGAGACCCAGTACTTC. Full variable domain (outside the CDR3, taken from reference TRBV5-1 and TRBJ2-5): KAGVTQTPRYLIKTRGQQVTLSCSPISGHRSVSWYQQTPGQGLQFLFEYFSETQRNKGNFPGRFSGRQFSNSRSEMNVSTLELGDSALYLCASSLARKGQETQYFGPGTRLLVL.

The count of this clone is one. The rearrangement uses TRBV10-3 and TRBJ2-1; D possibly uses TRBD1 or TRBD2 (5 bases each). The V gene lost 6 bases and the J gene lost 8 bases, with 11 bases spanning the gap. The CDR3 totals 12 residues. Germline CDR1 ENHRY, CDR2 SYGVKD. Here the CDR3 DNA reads TGTGCCATCAGGGGACCCTCTGATGAGCAGTTCTTC. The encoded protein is CAIRGPSDEQFF.

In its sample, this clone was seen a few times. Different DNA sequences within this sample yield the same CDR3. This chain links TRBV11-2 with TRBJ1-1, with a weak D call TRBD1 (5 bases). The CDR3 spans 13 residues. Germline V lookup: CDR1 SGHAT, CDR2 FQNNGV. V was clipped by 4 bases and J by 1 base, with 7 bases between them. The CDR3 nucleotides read TGTGCCAGCAGCTCCACAGGGAACACTGAAGCTTTCTTT. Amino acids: CASSSTGNTEAFF.

CDR3 sequence reads: CASSPGHLHTDTQYF. CDR3 DNA: TGTGCCAGCAGTCCGGGGCACTTACACACAGATACGCAGTATTTT. The chain carries TRBV6-1 and TRBJ2-3, with D perhaps matching TRBD1 or TRBD2 (5 bases each). V was cut by 5 bases and J by 2 bases, with 14 bases left in between. Germline V CDR1 and CDR2: MNHNS, SASEGT. The CDR3 is 15 residues long.

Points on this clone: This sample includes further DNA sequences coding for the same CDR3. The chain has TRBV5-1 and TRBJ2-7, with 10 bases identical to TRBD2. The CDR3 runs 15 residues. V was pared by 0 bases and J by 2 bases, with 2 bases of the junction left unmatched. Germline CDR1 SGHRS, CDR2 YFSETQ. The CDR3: CASSLVAGGTYEQYF. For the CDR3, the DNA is TGCGCCAGCAGCTTGGTAGCGGGAGGCACCTACGAGCAGTACTTC.

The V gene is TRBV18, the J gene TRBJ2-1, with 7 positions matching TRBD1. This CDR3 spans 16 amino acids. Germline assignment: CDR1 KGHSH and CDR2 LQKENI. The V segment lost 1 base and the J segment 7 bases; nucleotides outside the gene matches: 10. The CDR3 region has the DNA TGTGCCAGCTCACCACTCGACAGGGTTGGGACGAATGAGCAGTTCTTC. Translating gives CASSPLDRVGTNEQFF.

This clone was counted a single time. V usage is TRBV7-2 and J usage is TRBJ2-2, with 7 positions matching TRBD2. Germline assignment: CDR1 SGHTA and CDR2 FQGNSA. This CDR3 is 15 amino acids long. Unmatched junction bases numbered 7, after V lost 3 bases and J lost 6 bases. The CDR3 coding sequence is TGTGCCAGCAGCTTTAGGACTAGGGCGGCCGGGGAGCTGTTTTTT. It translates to CASSFRTRAAGELFF.

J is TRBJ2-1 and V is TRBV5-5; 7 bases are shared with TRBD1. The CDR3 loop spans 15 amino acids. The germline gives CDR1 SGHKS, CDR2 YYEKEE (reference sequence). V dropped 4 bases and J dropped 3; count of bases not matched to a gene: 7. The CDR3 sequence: CASSRDRENYNEQFF. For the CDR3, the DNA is TGTGCCAGCAGCCGCGACAGGGAAAACTACAATGAGCAGTTCTTC.

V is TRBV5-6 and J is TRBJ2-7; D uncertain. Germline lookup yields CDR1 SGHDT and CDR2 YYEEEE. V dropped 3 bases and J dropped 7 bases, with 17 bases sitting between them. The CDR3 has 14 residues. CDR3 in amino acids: CASSYVGPLQEQYF. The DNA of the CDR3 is TGTGCCAGCAGCTATGTGGGTCCGCTACAAGAGCAGTACTTC.

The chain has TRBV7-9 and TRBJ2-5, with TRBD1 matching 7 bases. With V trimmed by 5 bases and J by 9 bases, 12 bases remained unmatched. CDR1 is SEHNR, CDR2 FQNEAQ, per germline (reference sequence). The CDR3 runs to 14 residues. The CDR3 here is CASSTSGTVRAQYF. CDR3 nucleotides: TGTGCCAGCAGCACATCCGGGACAGTCAGGGCCCAGTACTTC.

CDR3 residues: CAISENSGGITEAFF. DNA for the CDR3: TGTGCCATCAGTGAGAATTCAGGGGGCATCACTGAAGCTTTCTTT. V usage is TRBV10-3 and J usage is TRBJ1-1; 8 nucleotides match TRBD1. The CDR3 length is 15 residues. Germline lookup yields CDR1 ENHRY and CDR2 SYGVKD. Trimming at V came to 2 bases and at J to 4 bases, leaving 6 bases not matched to a gene.